Listed below are T cell receptor beta chains from one sample, sequenced in a study of OX40 agonist ivuxolimab in advanced cancers. Some clones are missing from TCRdb's copy, which holds only in-frame ones; the method was immunoSEQ multiplex PCR. This sample has tens of thousands of clones; around 90% occur once, and the top ten carry around 0.33%. This sample comprised CD4+ or CD8+ T cells sorted from blood, obtained in a trial of the OX40 agonist ivuxolimab. The receptors shown here come from an adult with an advanced solid tumor such as melanoma, head and neck, liver or kidney cancer. Both conserved end residues are part of each CDR3. A D gene is named only where the DNA matches it firmly. Only part of the rows carry a size: once, few, many, or a class if the clone is expanded.

d_call: -; clone_size: -; j_call: TRBJ1-2; v_call: TRBV27; cdr3_aa: CASRGGGTDVWGYTF; cdr3_nt: TGTGCCAGCAGGGGAGGAGGGACGGATGTATGGGGCTACACCTTC
d_call: TRBD1; clone_size: -; j_call: TRBJ2-5; v_call: TRBV2; cdr3_aa: CASIGTGGYQETQYF; cdr3_nt: TGTGCCAGCATTGGGACAGGGGGTTACCAAGAGACCCAGTACTTC
d_call: TRBD2; clone_size: once; j_call: TRBJ2-1; v_call: TRBV2; cdr3_aa: CASRPLAGGPNEQFF; cdr3_nt: TGTGCCAGCAGGCCACTAGCGGGGGGGCCTAATGAGCAGTTCTTC
d_call: TRBD2; clone_size: once; j_call: TRBJ2-3; v_call: TRBV5-1; cdr3_aa: CASSLEALAGGDTQYF; cdr3_nt: TGCGCCAGCAGCTTGGAGGCGCTAGCGGGGGGAGATACGCAGTATTTT
d_call: -; clone_size: -; j_call: TRBJ1-1; v_call: TRBV5-1; cdr3_aa: CASSEGFGDGKNTEAFF; cdr3_nt: TGCGCCAGCAGCGAAGGGTTCGGGGACGGGAAGAACACTGAAGCTTTCTTT
d_call: -; clone_size: -; j_call: TRBJ2-2; v_call: TRBV5-5; cdr3_aa: CASRPLGQLPGELFF; cdr3_nt: TGTGCCAGCAGGCCCTTGGGACAACTCCCCGGGGAGCTGTTTTTT
d_call: -; clone_size: -; j_call: TRBJ2-3; v_call: TRBV11-2; cdr3_aa: CASSLSPTQYF; cdr3_nt: TGTGCCAGCAGCTTATCCCCTACGCAGTATTTT
d_call: -; clone_size: once; j_call: TRBJ1-3; v_call: TRBV5-1; cdr3_aa: CASSTGGSGNTIYF; cdr3_nt: TGCGCCAGCAGCACCGGGGGCTCTGGAAACACCATATATTTT
d_call: -; clone_size: -; j_call: TRBJ2-5; v_call: TRBV5-1; cdr3_aa: CASSFDSLEETQYF; cdr3_nt: TGCGCCAGCAGCTTTGACAGCCTCGAAGAGACCCAGTACTTC
d_call: -; clone_size: -; j_call: TRBJ2-1; v_call: TRBV6-5; cdr3_aa: CASPAGSSYNEQFF; cdr3_nt: TGTGCCAGCCCAGCCGGGAGCTCCTACAATGAGCAGTTCTTC
d_call: TRBD1; clone_size: -; j_call: TRBJ1-2; v_call: TRBV2; cdr3_aa: CASIMGQITANYGYTF; cdr3_nt: TGTGCCAGCATCATGGGACAGATTACAGCTAACTATGGCTACACCTTC
d_call: -; clone_size: once; j_call: TRBJ1-3; v_call: TRBV5-1; cdr3_aa: CASSLAWPEGNTIYF; cdr3_nt: TGCGCCAGCAGCTTGGCCTGGCCGGAGGGAAACACCATATATTTT
d_call: -; clone_size: -; j_call: TRBJ1-5; v_call: TRBV11-2; cdr3_aa: CASSLDRAGSQHF; cdr3_nt: TGTGCCAGCAGCTTAGATCGGGCAGGGTCCCAGCATTTT
d_call: TRBD2; clone_size: -; j_call: TRBJ2-1; v_call: TRBV6-5; cdr3_aa: CASSYGLAGVNEQFF; cdr3_nt: TGTGCCAGCAGTTACGGGCTAGCGGGGGTGAATGAGCAGTTCTTC
d_call: -; clone_size: -; j_call: TRBJ2-5; v_call: TRBV27; cdr3_aa: CASRPLGQETQYF; cdr3_nt: TGTGCCAGCAGGCCCCTAGGACAAGAGACCCAGTACTTC
d_call: -; clone_size: once; j_call: TRBJ1-2; v_call: TRBV18; cdr3_aa: CASSPGQGQGYTF; cdr3_nt: TGTGCCAGCTCACCAGGGCAGGGACAAGGCTACACCTTC
d_call: TRBD1; clone_size: -; j_call: TRBJ1-5; v_call: TRBV6-5; cdr3_aa: CASRRDSLKPQHF; cdr3_nt: TGTGCCAGCAGAAGGGACAGTTTAAAGCCCCAGCATTTT
d_call: TRBD2; clone_size: -; j_call: TRBJ2-5; v_call: TRBV29-1; cdr3_aa: CSVELAGAPRAQYF; cdr3_nt: TGCAGCGTTGAACTAGCGGGGGCCCCGCGTGCCCAGTACTTC
d_call: TRBD1; clone_size: -; j_call: TRBJ2-1; v_call: TRBV10-1; cdr3_aa: CASSESKGSGGEQFF; cdr3_nt: TGCGCCAGCAGTGAGTCCAAGGGGTCAGGGGGTGAGCAGTTCTTC
d_call: -; clone_size: -; j_call: TRBJ1-1; v_call: TRBV6-5; cdr3_aa: CASRPPMNTEAFF; cdr3_nt: TGTGCCAGCAGACCACCGATGAACACTGAAGCTTTCTTT
d_call: TRBD2; clone_size: -; j_call: TRBJ2-3; v_call: TRBV28; cdr3_aa: CASRTPAGAQYF; cdr3_nt: TGTGCCAGCAGGACCCCGGCGGGGGCGCAGTATTTT
d_call: -; clone_size: -; j_call: TRBJ2-7; v_call: TRBV7-9; cdr3_aa: CASSFSTETYEQYF; cdr3_nt: TGTGCCAGCAGCTTTTCCACAGAAACCTACGAGCAGTACTTC
d_call: -; clone_size: -; j_call: TRBJ1-5; v_call: TRBV6-4; cdr3_aa: CASSEGGSQPQHF; cdr3_nt: TGTGCCAGCAGCGAAGGAGGGAGTCAGCCCCAGCATTTT
d_call: -; clone_size: once; j_call: TRBJ1-1; v_call: TRBV2; cdr3_aa: CASNGGHEAFF; cdr3_nt: TGTGCCAGCAATGGGGGGCATGAAGCTTTCTTT
d_call: -; clone_size: -; j_call: TRBJ1-2; v_call: TRBV28; cdr3_aa: CASSPRNGIGYTF; cdr3_nt: TGTGCCAGCAGTCCCCGTAACGGAATTGGCTACACCTTC
d_call: -; clone_size: -; j_call: TRBJ2-2; v_call: TRBV10-1; cdr3_aa: CASGTGSGELFF; cdr3_nt: TGCGCCAGCGGGACGGGGTCCGGGGAGCTGTTTTTT
d_call: -; clone_size: -; j_call: TRBJ2-2; v_call: TRBV28; cdr3_aa: CASKEGYAGELFF; cdr3_nt: TGTGCCAGCAAGGAGGGTTATGCCGGGGAGCTGTTTTTT